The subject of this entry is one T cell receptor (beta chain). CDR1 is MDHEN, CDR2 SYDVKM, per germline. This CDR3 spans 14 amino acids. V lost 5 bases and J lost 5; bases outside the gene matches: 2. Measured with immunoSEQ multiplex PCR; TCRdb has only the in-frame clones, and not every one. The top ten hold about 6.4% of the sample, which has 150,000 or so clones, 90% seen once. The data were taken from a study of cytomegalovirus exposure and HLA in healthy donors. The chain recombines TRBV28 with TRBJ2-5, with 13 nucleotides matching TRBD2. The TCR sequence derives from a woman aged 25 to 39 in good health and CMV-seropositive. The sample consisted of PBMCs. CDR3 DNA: TGTGCCAGCAGTGGACTAGCGGGAGCTGAGACCCAGTACTTC. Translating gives CASSGLAGAETQYF.